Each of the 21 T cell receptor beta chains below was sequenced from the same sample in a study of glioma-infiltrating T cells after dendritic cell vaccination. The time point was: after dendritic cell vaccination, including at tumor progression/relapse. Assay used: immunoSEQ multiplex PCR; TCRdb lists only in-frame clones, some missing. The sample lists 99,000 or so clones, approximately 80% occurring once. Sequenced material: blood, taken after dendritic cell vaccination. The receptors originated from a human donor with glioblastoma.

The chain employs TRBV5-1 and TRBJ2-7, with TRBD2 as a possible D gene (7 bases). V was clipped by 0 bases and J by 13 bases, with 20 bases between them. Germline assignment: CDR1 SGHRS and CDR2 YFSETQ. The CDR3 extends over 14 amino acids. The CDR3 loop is CASSLDRGGLQSYF. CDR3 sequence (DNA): TGCGCCAGCAGCTTGGATAGGGGGGGACTACAAAGCTACTTC. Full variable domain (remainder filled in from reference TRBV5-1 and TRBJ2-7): KAGVTQTPRYLIKTRGQQVTLSCSPISGHRSVSWYQQTPGQGLQFLFEYFSETQRNKGNFPGRFSGRQFSNSRSEMNVSTLELGDSALYLCASSLDRGGLQSYFGPGTRLTVT.

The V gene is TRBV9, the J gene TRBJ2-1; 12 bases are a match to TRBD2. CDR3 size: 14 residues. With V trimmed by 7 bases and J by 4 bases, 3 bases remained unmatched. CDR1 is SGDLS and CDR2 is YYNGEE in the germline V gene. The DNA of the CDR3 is TGTGCCAGCTCGACTAGCGGGGGTTACAATGAGCAGTTCTTC. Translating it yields CASSTSGGYNEQFF.

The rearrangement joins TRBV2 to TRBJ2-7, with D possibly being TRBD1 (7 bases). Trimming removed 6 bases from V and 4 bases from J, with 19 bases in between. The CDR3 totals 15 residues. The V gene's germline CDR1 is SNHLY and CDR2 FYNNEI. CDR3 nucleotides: TGTGCCAGCAGACCTAGGTCAGGGGGAGGTTACGAGCAGTACTTC. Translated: CASRPRSGGGYEQYF.

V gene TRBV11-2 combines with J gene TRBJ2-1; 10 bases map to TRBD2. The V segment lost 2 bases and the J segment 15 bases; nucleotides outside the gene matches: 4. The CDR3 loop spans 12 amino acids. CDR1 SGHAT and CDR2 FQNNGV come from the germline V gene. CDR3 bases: TGTGCCAGCAGCTTACAGCGGGAGGGCCGGTTCTTC. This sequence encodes CASSLQREGRFF.

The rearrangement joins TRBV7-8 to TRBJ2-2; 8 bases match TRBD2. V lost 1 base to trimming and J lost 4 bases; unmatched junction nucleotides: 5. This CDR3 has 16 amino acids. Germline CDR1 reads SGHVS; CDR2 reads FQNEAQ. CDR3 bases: TGTGCCAGCAGCTTAGAGGGACTAGTAGCCACCGGGGAGCTGTTTTTT. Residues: CASSLEGLVATGELFF.

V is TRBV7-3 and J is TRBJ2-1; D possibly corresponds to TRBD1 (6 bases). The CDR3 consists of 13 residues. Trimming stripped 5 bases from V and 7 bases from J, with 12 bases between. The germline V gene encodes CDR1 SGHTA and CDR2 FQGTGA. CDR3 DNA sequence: TGTGCCAGCAGCATAGGGGGTCGGAATGAGCAGTTCTTC. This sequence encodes CASSIGGRNEQFF. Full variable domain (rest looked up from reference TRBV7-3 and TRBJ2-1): GAGVSQTPSNKVTEKGKYVELRCDPISGHTALYWYRQSLGQGPEFLIYFQGTGAADDSGLPNDRFFAVRPEGSVSTLKIQRTERGDSAVYLCASSIGGRNEQFFGPGTRLTVL.

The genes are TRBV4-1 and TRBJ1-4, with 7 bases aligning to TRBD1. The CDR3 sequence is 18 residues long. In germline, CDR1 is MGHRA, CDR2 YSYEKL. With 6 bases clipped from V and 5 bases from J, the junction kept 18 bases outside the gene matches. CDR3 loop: CASSFRDRRKEVNEKLFF. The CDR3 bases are TGCGCCAGCAGTTTCCGGGACAGACGAAAAGAGGTGAATGAAAAACTGTTTTTT.

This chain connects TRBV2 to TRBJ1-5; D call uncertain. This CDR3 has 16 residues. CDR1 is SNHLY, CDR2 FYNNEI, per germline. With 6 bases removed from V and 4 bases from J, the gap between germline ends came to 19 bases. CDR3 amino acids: CASSPTGGGLNQPQHF. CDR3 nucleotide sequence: TGTGCCAGCAGCCCTACGGGCGGAGGCCTAAATCAGCCCCAGCATTTT.

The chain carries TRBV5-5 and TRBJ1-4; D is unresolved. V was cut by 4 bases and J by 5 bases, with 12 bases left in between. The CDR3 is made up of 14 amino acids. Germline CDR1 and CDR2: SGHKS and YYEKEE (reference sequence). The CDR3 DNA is TGTGCCAGCAGCCGAGTACCTCAAAATGAAAAACTGTTTTTT. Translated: CASSRVPQNEKLFF.

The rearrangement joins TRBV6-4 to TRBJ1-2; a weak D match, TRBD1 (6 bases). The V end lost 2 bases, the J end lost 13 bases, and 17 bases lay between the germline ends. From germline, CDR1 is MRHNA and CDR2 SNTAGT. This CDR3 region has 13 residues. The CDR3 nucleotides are TGTGCCAGCAGTGACCTTCAGGGGCTCATTCTCACCTTC. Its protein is CASSDLQGLILTF.

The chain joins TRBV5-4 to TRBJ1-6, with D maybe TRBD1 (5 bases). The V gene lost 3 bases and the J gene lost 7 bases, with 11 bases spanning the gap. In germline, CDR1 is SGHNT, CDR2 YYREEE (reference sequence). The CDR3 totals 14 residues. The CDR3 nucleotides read TGTGCCAGCAGCTCCACGGGGGTGAATTCACCCCTCCACTTT. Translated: CASSSTGVNSPLHF.

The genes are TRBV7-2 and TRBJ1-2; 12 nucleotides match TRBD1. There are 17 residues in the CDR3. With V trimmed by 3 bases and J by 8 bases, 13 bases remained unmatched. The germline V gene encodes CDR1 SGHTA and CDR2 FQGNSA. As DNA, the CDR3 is TGTGCCAGCAGCTTGAGTCGAGCGGGACAGGGGGCATCCGGCTACACCTTC. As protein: CASSLSRAGQGASGYTF. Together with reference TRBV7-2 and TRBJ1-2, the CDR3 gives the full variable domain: GAGVSQSPSNKVTEKGKDVELRCDPISGHTALYWYRQSLGQGLEFLIYFQGNSAPDKSGLPSDRFSAERTGGSVSTLTIQRTQQEDSAVYLCASSLSRAGQGASGYTFGSGTRLTVV.

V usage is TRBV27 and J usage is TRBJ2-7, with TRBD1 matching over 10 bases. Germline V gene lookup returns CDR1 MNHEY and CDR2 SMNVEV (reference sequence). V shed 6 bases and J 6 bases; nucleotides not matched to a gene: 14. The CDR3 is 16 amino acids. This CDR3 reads CASSYLTGGKVLEQYF. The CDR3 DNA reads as TGTGCCAGCAGCTATCTGACAGGGGGCAAAGTCCTCGAGCAGTACTTC.

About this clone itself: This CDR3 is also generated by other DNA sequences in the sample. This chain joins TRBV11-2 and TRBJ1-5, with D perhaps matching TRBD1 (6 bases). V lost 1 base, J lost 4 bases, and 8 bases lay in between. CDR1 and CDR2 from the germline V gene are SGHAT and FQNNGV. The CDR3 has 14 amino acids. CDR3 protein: CASSLGGTNQPQHF. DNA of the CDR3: TGTGCCAGCAGCTTAGGTGGGACAAATCAGCCCCAGCATTTT.

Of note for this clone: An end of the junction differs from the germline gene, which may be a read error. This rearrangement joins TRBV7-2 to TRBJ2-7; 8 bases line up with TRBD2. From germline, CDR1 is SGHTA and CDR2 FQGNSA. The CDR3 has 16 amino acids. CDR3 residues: CASSLASRLARSVQYF. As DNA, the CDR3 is TGTGCCAGCAGCCTAGCTTCGAGACTAGCGAGATCGGTGCAGTACTTC.

CDR3 in DNA: TGTGCCAGCAGTGACCGGGCAGGGGGCTACGAGCAGTACTTC. This translates into CASSDRAGGYEQYF. This sequence joins TRBV2 and TRBJ2-7; 7 nucleotides line up with TRBD1. This CDR3 has 14 residues. J gave up 3 bases and V 3 bases, and 5 bases lay outside the gene matches. Germline loops: CDR1 SNHLY, CDR2 FYNNEI.

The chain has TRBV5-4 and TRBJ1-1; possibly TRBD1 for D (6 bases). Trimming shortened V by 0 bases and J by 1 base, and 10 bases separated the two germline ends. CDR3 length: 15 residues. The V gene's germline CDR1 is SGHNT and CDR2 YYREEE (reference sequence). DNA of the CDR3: TGTGCCAGCAGCTTGGGTGGGGGCCCGAACACTGAAGCTTTCTTT. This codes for CASSLGGGPNTEAFF.

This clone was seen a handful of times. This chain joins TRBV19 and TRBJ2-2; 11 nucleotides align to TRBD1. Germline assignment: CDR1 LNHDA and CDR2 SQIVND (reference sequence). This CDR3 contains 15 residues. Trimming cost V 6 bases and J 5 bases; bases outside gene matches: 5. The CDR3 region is CASRGQGARTGELFF. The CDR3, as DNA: TGTGCCAGTAGAGGACAGGGGGCGCGGACCGGGGAGCTGTTTTTT.

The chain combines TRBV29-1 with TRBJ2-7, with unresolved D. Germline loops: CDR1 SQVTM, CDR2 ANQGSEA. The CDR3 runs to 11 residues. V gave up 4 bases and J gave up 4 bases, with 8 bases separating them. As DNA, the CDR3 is TGCAGCGTTGCTGAGTATTACGAGCAGTACTTC. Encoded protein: CSVAEYYEQYF.

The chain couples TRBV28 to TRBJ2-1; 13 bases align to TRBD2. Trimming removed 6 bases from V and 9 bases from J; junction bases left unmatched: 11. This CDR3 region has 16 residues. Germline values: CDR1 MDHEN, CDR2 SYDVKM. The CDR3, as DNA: TGTGCCAGCAGCTCCAAACTAGCGGGAGGGCCTATTGAGCAGTTCTTC. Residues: CASSSKLAGGPIEQFF.

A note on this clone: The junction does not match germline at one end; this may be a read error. The DNA of the CDR3 is TGTGCCAGCAGACCAAGGGGCAGTAGCTATCAGCCCCAGCATTTT. Translating it yields CASRPRGSSYQPQHF. The V and J genes are TRBV5-8 and TRBJ1-5; the D gene is possibly TRBD1 (5 bases). The germline V gene has CDR1 SGHTS and CDR2 YDEGEE. CDR3 length equals 15 residues.